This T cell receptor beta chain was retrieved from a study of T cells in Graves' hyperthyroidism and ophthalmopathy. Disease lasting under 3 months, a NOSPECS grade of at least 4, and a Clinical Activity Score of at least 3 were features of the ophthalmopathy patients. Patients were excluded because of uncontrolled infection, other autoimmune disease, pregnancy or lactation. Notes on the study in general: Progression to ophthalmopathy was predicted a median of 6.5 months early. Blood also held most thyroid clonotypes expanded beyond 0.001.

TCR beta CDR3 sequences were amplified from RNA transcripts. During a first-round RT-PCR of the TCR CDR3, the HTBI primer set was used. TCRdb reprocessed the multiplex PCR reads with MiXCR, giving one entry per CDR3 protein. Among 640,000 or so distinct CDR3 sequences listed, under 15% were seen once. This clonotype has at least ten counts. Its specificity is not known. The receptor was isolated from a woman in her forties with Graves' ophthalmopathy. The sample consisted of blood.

This CDR3 reads CAWSAWEGPGELFF. In DNA, the CDR3 is TGTGCCTGGAGTGCCTGGGAGGGCCCCGGGGAGCTGTTTTTT. The V call is TRBV30, the J call TRBJ2-2, with 7 bases fitting TRBD2. J gave up 6 bases and V 1 base, and 5 bases lay outside the gene matches. This CDR3 has 14 residues. Germline V lookup: CDR1 GTSNPN, CDR2 SVGIG (reference sequence). Full variable domain (remainder filled in from reference TRBV30 and TRBJ2-2): SQTIHQWPATLVQPVGSPLSLECTVEGTSNPNLYWYRQAAGRGLQLLFYSVGIGQISSEVPQNLSASRPQDRQFILSSKKLLLSDSGFYLCAWSAWEGPGELFFGEGSRLTVL.